This entry describes one TCR beta chain. The antigen is unknown. These data originate in a study of blood T cells in healthy people across ages. About the research overall: The template switching approach captured approximately one barcoded beta molecule for every two T cells.

V gave up 4 bases and J gave up 6 bases; unmatched junction bases: 3. The CDR3 extends over 15 amino acids. Germline values: CDR1 WNHNN, CDR2 SYGVQD (reference sequence). PCR was performed a second time for about 7 to 12 cycles using a sample-barcoded 5' primer and a J-beta primer mix. Every molecule of cDNA carried a tag from a template-switch adaptor with 12 random nucleotides. TCRdb fed the 5' RACE reads into MiXCR, producing one record per CDR3 protein. The sample lists roughly 500,000 distinct CDR3 sequences; 27% were seen once. Study-level findings and limits: Whereas aged donors had fewer naive CD4+ cells, long-lived donors had more of them and higher diversity.

The source material was blood. This clonotype originated in a woman aged 65 to 85 in good health. The chain is built from TRBV10-1 and TRBJ2-2; TRBD1 aligns across 12 bases. The CDR3 protein is CASSGRDRGPGELFF. The CDR3 nucleotides are TGCGCCAGCAGTGGCCGGGACAGGGGGCCCGGGGAGCTGTTTTTT.